A selection of T cell receptor beta chains follows, all from one sample in a study of cytomegalovirus exposure and HLA in healthy donors. Sequenced by immunoSEQ multiplex PCR; TCRdb stores in-frame clones only, minus some. The data show fewer than 150,000 clones, with about 80% seen just once and more than 7% held by the top ten. The sequencing sample was made of PBMCs. The source is a female donor in good health and CMV-seropositive. Each CDR3 is given with its conserved first and last residue. Fields, in order: clone size, J gene, V gene, D gene, CDR3 DNA, CDR3 protein. The D gene is left open where the match is weak. For some rows the clone size is stated as once, few or many, or as a class when expanded; others skip it.

abundance: .
j_gene: TRBJ1-1
v_gene: TRBV5-4
d_gene: .
CDR3nt: TGTGCCAGCGGAATAGGGGGGGAGGACACTGAAGCTTTCTTT
CDR3aa: CASGIGGEDTEAFF

abundance: once
j_gene: TRBJ2-4
v_gene: TRBV5-1
d_gene: .
CDR3nt: TGCGCCAGCAGCGGGGAGGGGGGCAAAAACATTCAGTACTTC
CDR3aa: CASSGEGGKNIQYF

abundance: .
j_gene: TRBJ1-1
v_gene: TRBV4-1
d_gene: .
CDR3nt: TGCGCCAGCAGCCAAGACAGGCGTGAAGCTTTCTTT
CDR3aa: CASSQDRREAFF

abundance: once
j_gene: TRBJ2-3
v_gene: TRBV5-1
d_gene: .
CDR3nt: TGCGCCAGCAGCCCCCGCAGAGGGTCGAGCACAGATACGCAGTATTTT
CDR3aa: CASSPRRGSSTDTQYF

abundance: .
j_gene: TRBJ1-1
v_gene: TRBV7-2
d_gene: TRBD1
CDR3nt: TGTGCCAGCAGCTTCTATATGAACAGGGGGTATACTGAAGCTTTCTTT
CDR3aa: CASSFYMNRGYTEAFF

abundance: .
j_gene: TRBJ2-3
v_gene: TRBV6-1
d_gene: TRBD2
CDR3nt: TGTGCCAGCAGTGAAATGGGGAGGGGAGTTGGAGCGCAGTATTTT
CDR3aa: CASSEMGRGVGAQYF

abundance: .
j_gene: TRBJ1-2
v_gene: TRBV2
d_gene: .
CDR3nt: TGTGCCTGCCGGACGGGGGGCGGCGGCTACACCTTC
CDR3aa: CACRTGGGGYTF

abundance: .
j_gene: TRBJ1-6
v_gene: TRBV7-2
d_gene: TRBD1
CDR3nt: TGTGCCAGCAGTAAACCCCAGGGGGCCTATAATTCACCCCTCCACTTT
CDR3aa: CASSKPQGAYNSPLHF

abundance: .
j_gene: TRBJ2-5
v_gene: TRBV5-4
d_gene: TRBD2
CDR3nt: TGTGCCAGCAGCAGTAGCGGGGGGGCCGAGACCCAGTACTTC
CDR3aa: CASSSSGGAETQYF

abundance: .
j_gene: TRBJ2-1
v_gene: TRBV19
d_gene: TRBD2
CDR3nt: TGTGCCAGTAGTATTGCGGGGCGGGGGGGATGGGAGCAGTTCTTC
CDR3aa: CASSIAGRGGWEQFF

abundance: .
j_gene: TRBJ1-5
v_gene: TRBV2
d_gene: .
CDR3nt: TGTGCCAGCGGCGGACTACAGCCCCAGCATTTT
CDR3aa: CASGGLQPQHF

abundance: .
j_gene: TRBJ2-6
v_gene: TRBV30
d_gene: .
CDR3nt: TGTGCCCTTGGTAACAGGGTCTACTCTGGGGCCAACGTCCTGACTTTC
CDR3aa: CALGNRVYSGANVLTF

abundance: .
j_gene: TRBJ2-2
v_gene: TRBV18
d_gene: .
CDR3nt: TGTGCCAGCTCCCCCGTGAACACCGGGGAGCTGTTTTTT
CDR3aa: CASSPVNTGELFF

abundance: .
j_gene: TRBJ2-1
v_gene: TRBV19
d_gene: TRBD1
CDR3nt: TGTGCCAGTACGCTGACAGGGCCGAGCTCCTACAATGAGCAGTTCTTC
CDR3aa: CASTLTGPSSYNEQFF

abundance: .
j_gene: TRBJ1-3
v_gene: TRBV18
d_gene: TRBD1
CDR3nt: TGTGCCAGCTCACTAGGACAGGTGGAAGGAAACACCATATATTTT
CDR3aa: CASSLGQVEGNTIYF

abundance: .
j_gene: TRBJ1-4
v_gene: TRBV5-1
d_gene: .
CDR3nt: TGCGCCAGCAGCGTGGGCTCCACCGGGACACCTAATGAAAAACTGTTTTTT
CDR3aa: CASSVGSTGTPNEKLFF

abundance: .
j_gene: TRBJ2-5
v_gene: TRBV4-2
d_gene: TRBD2
CDR3nt: TGTGCCAGCAGCCGAGGAGGGGCTAGCGGGGGGTCCCTCCAAGAGACCCAGTACTTC
CDR3aa: CASSRGGASGGSLQETQYF

abundance: .
j_gene: TRBJ2-4
v_gene: TRBV29-1
d_gene: TRBD1
CDR3nt: TGCAGCGTTAACCGGGACAGGGGAAACATTCAGTACTTC
CDR3aa: CSVNRDRGNIQYF

abundance: .
j_gene: TRBJ1-2
v_gene: TRBV2
d_gene: .
CDR3nt: TGTGCCAGCAGAGGTCAGGTTAACTATGGCTACACCTTC
CDR3aa: CASRGQVNYGYTF

abundance: .
j_gene: TRBJ2-2
v_gene: TRBV7-7
d_gene: TRBD2
CDR3nt: TGTGCTAGCAGCTTGCTAGCGGGGGGGCCTGGGGAGCTGTTTTTT
CDR3aa: CASSLLAGGPGELFF

abundance: .
j_gene: TRBJ1-1
v_gene: TRBV7-3
d_gene: TRBD1
CDR3nt: TGTGCCAGCAGCTTACAGGCAGGGGGCACTGAAGCTTTCTTT
CDR3aa: CASSLQAGGTEAFF

abundance: .
j_gene: TRBJ1-2
v_gene: TRBV6-5
d_gene: .
CDR3nt: TGTGCCAGCAGTTACTCAGCGACCGGAGGCTATGGCTACACCTTC
CDR3aa: CASSYSATGGYGYTF

abundance: few
j_gene: TRBJ2-5
v_gene: TRBV6-5
d_gene: .
CDR3nt: TGTGCCAGCAGTTACTCCCCCCTTGAGCGGGAGACCCAGTACTTC
CDR3aa: CASSYSPLERETQYF

abundance: .
j_gene: TRBJ1-2
v_gene: TRBV6-5
d_gene: TRBD1
CDR3nt: TGTGCCAGCAGTTACTCCCTACAGGGGGTTAACTATGGCTACACCTTC
CDR3aa: CASSYSLQGVNYGYTF